This T cell receptor (beta chain) is from a study of blood T cell repertoires in COVID-19. For the study at large: The United States, Italy and Spain provided the acute and convalescent COVID-19 samples.

In the original analysis: Cell counts per sample came from amplifying reference gene primers. Sequenced by immunoSEQ multiplex PCR; TCRdb stores in-frame clones only, minus some. V and J calls and clone size are those listed in that table; D and trimming were worked out from the DNA. The table lists a few hundred thousand clones, more than 70% of them singletons. This CDR3 region has 15 residues. CDR1 and CDR2 from the germline V gene are SGHNT and YYREEE (reference sequence). V was shortened by 4 bases and J by 6 bases, with 18 bases between the two germline ends. Participants' reported clinical history set cohort assignment.

The material sequenced was PBMCs or T cells enriched from blood (not recorded which). V usage is TRBV5-4 and J usage is TRBJ2-3; a possible D gene is TRBD2 (6 bases). The sequence came from a woman aged 40 to 50 with acute COVID-19. In DNA, the CDR3 is TGTGCCAGCAGCCTCCTCGGGTGGGAGGAGGATACGCAGTATTTT. It specifies CASSLLGWEEDTQYF.